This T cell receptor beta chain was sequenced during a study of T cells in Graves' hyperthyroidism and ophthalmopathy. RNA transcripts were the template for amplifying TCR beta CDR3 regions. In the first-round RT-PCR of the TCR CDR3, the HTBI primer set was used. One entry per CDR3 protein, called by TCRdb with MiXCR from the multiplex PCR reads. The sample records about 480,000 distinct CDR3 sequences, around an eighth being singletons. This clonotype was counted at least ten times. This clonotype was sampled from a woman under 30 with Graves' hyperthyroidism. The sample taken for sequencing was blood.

The DNA for the CDR3 is TGTGCCAGCTCACCACCAGCGGGAGGCCCCTACGAGCAGTACGTC. Amino acid sequence: CASSPPAGGPYEQYV. The chain is built from TRBV18 and TRBJ2-7; TRBD2 agrees at 9 bases. CDR3 length: 15 amino acids. With 0 bases clipped from V and 2 bases from J, the junction kept 2 bases outside the gene matches. CDR1 and CDR2 (germline): KGHSH, LQKENI.